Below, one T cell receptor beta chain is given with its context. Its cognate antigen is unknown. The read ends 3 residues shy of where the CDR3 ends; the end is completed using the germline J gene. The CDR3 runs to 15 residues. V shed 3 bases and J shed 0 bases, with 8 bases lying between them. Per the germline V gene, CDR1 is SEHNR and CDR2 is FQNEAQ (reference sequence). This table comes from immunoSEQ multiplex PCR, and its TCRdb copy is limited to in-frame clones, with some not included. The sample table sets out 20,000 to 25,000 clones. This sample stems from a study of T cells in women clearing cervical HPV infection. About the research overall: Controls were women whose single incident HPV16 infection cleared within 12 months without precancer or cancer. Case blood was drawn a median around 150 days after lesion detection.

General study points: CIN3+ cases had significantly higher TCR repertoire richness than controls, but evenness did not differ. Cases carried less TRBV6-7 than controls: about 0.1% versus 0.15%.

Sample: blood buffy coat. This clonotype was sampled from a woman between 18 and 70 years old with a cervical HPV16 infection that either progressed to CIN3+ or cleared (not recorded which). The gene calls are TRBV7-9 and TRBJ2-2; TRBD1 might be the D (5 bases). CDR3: CASSFEQANTGELFF. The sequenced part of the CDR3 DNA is TGTGCCAGCAGCTTTGAACAGGCGAACACCGGGGAG.